This section outlines one T cell receptor beta chain sequence together with its context. Its antigen is currently unknown. TCR beta CDR3 regions were amplified from RNA. A first-round RT-PCR of the TCR CDR3 used the HTBI primer set. TCRdb processed the multiplex PCR reads anew with MiXCR; each CDR3 protein has one entry. Counted here are a few hundred thousand distinct CDR3 sequences, under 25% occurring once; the ten biggest clones make up about 50%. This entry belongs to a study of T cells in Graves' hyperthyroidism and ophthalmopathy. Study observations and caveats: Most thyroid clonotypes expanded above 0.001 appeared in blood too. Ophthalmopathy onset followed model prediction by a median about six months. By a 13 V-J model, ophthalmopathy was set apart from stable hyperthyroidism.

This CDR3 has 15 residues. J gave up 3 bases and V 2 bases, and 4 bases lay outside the gene matches. Germline CDR1 MNHEY, CDR2 SVGAGI. The chain employs TRBV6-5 and TRBJ2-7; 10 bases are shared with TRBD2. The receptor's source is a woman between 50 and 59 years old with Graves' hyperthyroidism. The sample consisted of blood. Here the CDR3 reads CASSYGASGSYEQYF. The CDR3 bases are TGTGCCAGCAGTTACGGGGCTAGCGGGAGCTACGAGCAGTACTTC.